A single sample is the source of the 18 T cell receptor beta chains below, sequenced in a study of PD-L1 blockade in urothelial cancer. The assay was immunoSEQ multiplex PCR, and TCRdb's table has in-frame clones only and misses some. Among roughly 50,000 clones, approximately 90% were seen once, and the ten largest hold 6.5% to 8%. The starting material was PBMCs, obtained around atezolizumab (anti-PD-L1) treatment. Source of these receptors: a man aged 60 to 69 with urothelial cancer.

The rearrangement uses TRBV7-8 and TRBJ2-7; no definite D call. CDR1 is SGHVS, CDR2 FQNEAQ, per germline. CDR3 size: 14 residues. With 5 bases removed from V and 5 bases from J, the gap between germline ends came to 16 bases. The CDR3 loop is CASSPIEFVDEQYF. Here the CDR3 DNA reads TGTGCCAGCAGCCCCATCGAGTTTGTAGACGAGCAGTACTTC.

The chain combines TRBV30 with TRBJ1-2; a weak D match, TRBD1 (6 bases). This CDR3 contains 16 residues. The germline V gene has CDR1 GTSNPN and CDR2 SVGIG (reference sequence). Trimming cost V 3 bases and J 0 bases, with 17 bases left between them. In DNA, the CDR3 is TGTGCCTGGAGCCCCCCCCAGGGACAACCTAACTATGGCTACACCTTC. This sequence encodes CAWSPPQGQPNYGYTF.

V gene TRBV11-2 combines with J gene TRBJ2-5; D perhaps matches TRBD1 (5 bases). CDR1 is SGHAT and CDR2 is FQNNGV in the germline V gene. The CDR3 has 12 residues. V was clipped by 2 bases and J by 6 bases, with 7 bases between them. The CDR3 reads CASSLTGKTQYF. CDR3 nucleotides: TGTGCCAGCAGCTTAACAGGAAAGACCCAGTACTTC.

This chain joins TRBV7-2 and TRBJ1-5; 7 nucleotides align to TRBD1. Germline V gene lookup returns CDR1 SGHTA and CDR2 FQGNSA. CDR3 length: 13 amino acids. The CDR3 loop is CASRGQGNQPQHF. In DNA, the CDR3 is TGTGCTAGTAGGGGGCAAGGCAATCAGCCCCAGCATTTT. Full variable domain (rest looked up from reference TRBV7-2 and TRBJ1-5): GAGVSQSPSNKVTEKGKDVELRCDPISGHTALYWYRQSLGQGLEFLIYFQGNSAPDKSGLPSDRFSAERTGGSVSTLTIQRTQQEDSAVYLCASRGQGNQPQHFGDGTRLSIL.

V is TRBV7-2 and J is TRBJ2-2; the match to TRBD2 covers 8 bases. The trim removed 5 bases at V and 7 bases at J, leaving 15 bases unmatched. The CDR3 is 17 residues long. The germline gives CDR1 SGHTA, CDR2 FQGNSA. For the CDR3, the DNA is TGTGCCAGCAGCGGACAGTCCGGGGGGGGCCGATACGGGGAGCTGTTTTTT. It codes for CASSGQSGGGRYGELFF.

As concerns this clone: Within the sample, other DNA sequences also encode this same CDR3. The J gene is TRBJ2-5, the V gene TRBV7-9; possible D gene TRBD2, 6 bases. The ends were cut back, 2 bases at V and 5 bases at J, with 9 bases in the middle. Germline lookup yields CDR1 SEHNR and CDR2 FQNEAQ (reference sequence). The CDR3 totals 13 residues. CDR3 nucleotides: TGTGCCAGCAGCTTAACGGGGGTGGAGACCCAGTACTTC. Translation: CASSLTGVETQYF.

The CDR3 DNA reads as TGCGCCAGTTCGTTCGCTTGGCCGGGAGGGGAGCTGTTTTTT. Its translation is CASSFAWPGGELFF. The rearrangement uses TRBV5-1 and TRBJ2-2, with a weak D call TRBD2 (5 bases). Trimming took 8 bases from V and 8 from J, leaving 19 bases between them. Germline V gives CDR1 SGHRS, CDR2 YFSETQ. This CDR3 is built from 14 residues.

The rearrangement links TRBV7-9 to TRBJ2-1; 13 bases agree with TRBD2. Germline trimming cut 6 bases from V and 1 base from J; bases unmatched to any gene: 6. Germline lookup yields CDR1 SEHNR and CDR2 FQNEAQ (reference sequence). The CDR3 length is 17 residues. CDR3 bases: TGTGCCAGCAGACGGACTAGCGGGGGCCCTTCCTACAATGAGCAGTTCTTC. Its translation: CASRRTSGGPSYNEQFF.

The chain links TRBV11-3 to TRBJ2-1, with D tentatively TRBD2 (7 bases). V was pared by 7 bases and J by 4 bases, with 17 bases between. Germline V gives CDR1 SGHNT, CDR2 YENEEA. The CDR3 covers 15 residues. This CDR3 reads CASTQGRGRYNEQFF. CDR3 nucleotide sequence: TGTGCCAGCACCCAGGGGCGGGGGAGGTACAATGAGCAGTTCTTC.

The rearrangement links TRBV2 to TRBJ2-7, with 7 nucleotides matching TRBD2. V was pared by 6 bases and J by 7 bases, with 12 bases of the junction left unmatched. CDR1 is SNHLY and CDR2 is FYNNEI in the germline V gene. The CDR3 runs 14 residues. In DNA, the CDR3 is TGTGCCAGCAGGGCCACAACGGGGGGTCGGGAGCAGTACTTC. Translation gives CASRATTGGREQYF. Supplemented by reference TRBV2 and TRBJ2-7, the full variable domain reads EPEVTQTPSHQVTQMGQEVILRCVPISNHLYFYWYRQILGQKVEFLVSFYNNEISEKSEIFDDQFSVERPDGSNFTLKIRSTKLEDSAMYFCASRATTGGREQYFGPGTRLTVT.

The CDR3 DNA sequence: TGTGCCAGCAGCTGGACTCTGTCCTACGAGCAGTACTTC. Its protein product is CASSWTLSYEQYF. The V and J genes are TRBV5-8 and TRBJ2-7, with TRBD2 as a possible D gene (5 bases). V shed 3 bases and J shed 1 base, with 8 bases lying between them. The CDR3 runs to 13 residues. Germline assignment: CDR1 SGHTS and CDR2 YDEGEE.

The chain joins TRBV7-2 to TRBJ2-3, with no clear D. Trimming took off 1 base at V and 6 bases at J, with 5 bases between the two ends. The CDR3 length is 12 residues. The germline V gene encodes CDR1 SGHTA and CDR2 FQGNSA. Here the CDR3 DNA reads TGTGCCAGCAGCTTAGGGCGGGATACGCAGTATTTT. This sequence encodes CASSLGRDTQYF.

V gene TRBV7-9 combines with J gene TRBJ1-2; the match to TRBD1 covers 9 bases. This CDR3 contains 14 residues. Germline CDR1 reads SEHNR; CDR2 reads FQNEAQ (reference sequence). V was pared by 1 base and J by 7 bases, with 4 bases of the junction left unmatched. CDR3 residues: CASSLEPDRGGYTF. The CDR3 DNA reads as TGTGCCAGCAGCTTAGAACCGGACAGGGGTGGCTACACCTTC.

V and J are TRBV9 and TRBJ2-5; maybe TRBD2 (5 bases). The V and J ends lost 3 bases and 5 bases respectively, with 8 bases between them. Per the germline V gene, CDR1 is SGDLS and CDR2 is YYNGEE. This CDR3 has 12 residues. CDR3 sequence: CASSAGGETQYF. CDR3 bases: TGTGCCAGCAGCGCAGGCGGGGAGACCCAGTACTTC.

This clone is a singleton in its sample. The genes are TRBV5-1 and TRBJ2-2; 7 nucleotides line up with TRBD1. The CDR3 is 16 amino acids. The J segment lost 4 bases and the V segment lost 3 bases, leaving 9 bases of the junction unmatched. From germline, CDR1 is SGHRS and CDR2 YFSETQ. The CDR3 is CASSSQPTGSTGELFF. The CDR3 DNA follows: TGCGCCAGCAGCTCCCAGCCGACAGGGAGCACCGGGGAGCTGTTTTTT.

For this clone: A much larger clone differs by one base, so this may be a read error. Other DNA sequences in the same sample also yield this CDR3. The V call is TRBV6-1, the J call TRBJ2-7; 7 nucleotides align to TRBD1. Germline CDR1 MNHNS, CDR2 SASEGT. This CDR3 spans 14 amino acids. The DNA for the CDR3 is TGTGCTGGAGGCGCCTTGGGGCAGGGGGTCGAGCAGTACTTC. Translation gives CAGGALGQGVEQYF.

The V and J genes are TRBV5-1 and TRBJ2-4; 9 bases fit TRBD1. CDR3 length equals 14 residues. CDR1 is SGHRS, CDR2 YFSETQ, per germline. V lost 2 bases to trimming and J lost 6 bases; unmatched junction nucleotides: 3. The CDR3 nucleotides are TGCGCCAGCAGCTTAACAGGGGGCACAAACATTCAGTACTTC. Encoded protein: CASSLTGGTNIQYF.

This clone was recorded a few times. V usage is TRBV6-1 and J usage is TRBJ2-5, with 7 bases aligning to TRBD2. Trimming took 7 bases from V and 4 from J; bases not matched to a gene: 9. Germline-derived CDR1 and CDR2 are MNHNS and SASEGT. There are 14 residues in the CDR3. The CDR3 coding sequence is TGTGCCAGCACCAAAGGGGAGGGGCTAGAGACCCAGTACTTC. It encodes CASTKGEGLETQYF.